The source of this T cell receptor (beta chain) is a study of persistence of HIV-infected CD4 T cells. Overall study: Donors were ART-treated; their CMV- and Gag-responding CD4+ T cells were isolated. Study observations and caveats: CMV- and Gag-responding cells had lower TCRbeta richness than CD3/CD28-responding cells. Bulk TCR data could not be restricted to HIV-1-infected CMV-responding cells.

The CDR3 covers 18 residues. Germline V gene sequence: CDR1 LGHDT, CDR2 YNNKEL (reference sequence). Deletions cut 0 bases from V and 2 bases from J, with 17 bases between. The immunoSEQ assay was version 4, run in survey mode. The assay was immunoSEQ multiplex PCR, and TCRdb's table has in-frame clones only and misses some. The sample lists about 40,000 clones, more than 75% occurring once. An overlapping HIV-1 Gag peptide pool stimulated these cells at approximately 1 ug/peptide/mL. Sorted nonresponding memory CD4+ T cells were CD40L-negative, CD69-negative, CD45RO-high. PBMCs were depleted of CD8+ T cells before stimulation. This clone occurred a few times. Its antigen remains unknown.

The gene calls are TRBV3-1 (or the pseudogene TRBV3-2) and TRBJ2-1; D is perhaps TRBD1 or TRBD2 (5 bases each). The sequenced sample was CD4+ T cells sorted from PBMCs after approximately 19-hour stimulation, obtained from a patient who received antiretroviral therapy. The receptor comes from an adult man with HIV who was CMV-seropositive. CDR3: CASSQDGGGGVAYNEQFF. The CDR3 DNA follows: TGTGCCAGCAGCCAAGATGGTGGTGGGGGAGTCGCCTACAATGAGCAGTTCTTC.